These T cell receptor beta chains were read from a single sample in a study of blood T cell repertoires in COVID-19. Some clones are missing from TCRdb's copy, which holds only in-frame ones; the method was immunoSEQ multiplex PCR. The data show some 220,000 clones, 70% to 90% seen once. Specimen: peripheral blood. The origin of the receptors is a human donor in a cohort sampled during active COVID-19. Both conserved end residues are part of each CDR3. D genes are given only for firm matches. Some rows mark clone size as missing; the rest say once, few, many or name a class of expanded clone.

>-|TRBV5-1|TRBD2|TRBJ2-5
TGCGCCAGCACCGGGGTGCGGGGGGGCGAGACCCAGTACTTC
CASTGVRGGETQYF
>-|TRBV25-1|-|TRBJ2-2
TGTGCCAGCAGTGGACAACACCTCACCGGGGAGCTGTTTTTT
CASSGQHLTGELFF
>-|TRBV4-3|-|TRBJ1-2
TGCGCCAGCAGCCAAGACGTAGGAGGGCCTTGGGGCTACACCTTC
CASSQDVGGPWGYTF
>-|TRBV28|-|TRBJ1-4
TGTGCCAGCAGCGGACTCTCTGGTCTTAATGAAAAACTGTTTTTT
CASSGLSGLNEKLFF
>-|TRBV7-9|-|TRBJ2-1
TGTGCCAGCAGCCCCTCCGGTCGGGGGGCGAATGAGCAGTTCTTC
CASSPSGRGANEQFF
>-|TRBV19|TRBD1|TRBJ1-1
TGTGCCAGCGGGCGACAGGGGAACACTGAAGCTTTCTTT
CASGRQGNTEAFF
>-|TRBV2|-|TRBJ2-1
TGTGCCAGCAGTGGAGGGGGTGGTGAGCAGTTCTTC
CASSGGGGEQFF
>-|TRBV11-2|TRBD2|TRBJ2-1
TGTGCCAGCAGCTCCTACGGACTAGCGGGGGGAAATGAGCAGTTCTTC
CASSSYGLAGGNEQFF
>-|TRBV30|-|TRBJ2-1
TGTGCCTGGAGTGCAACCTTGGGACTTAATGAGCAGTTCTTC
CAWSATLGLNEQFF
>few|TRBV5-6|-|TRBJ2-1
TGTGCCACCTGCTACAGGGAGGGCAACAATGAGCAGTTCTTC
CATCYREGNNEQFF
>-|TRBV7-9|-|TRBJ1-6
TGTGCCAGCAGCTTGTTAACCGGCGGTAATTCACCCCTCCACTTT
CASSLLTGGNSPLHF